The text below deals with one T cell receptor beta chain. The antigen this receptor binds is unknown. Sequencing instrument: NextSeq 550. The Human TCR Profiling Kit (MiLaboratory) was used to prepare UMI-labeled 5' RACE TRB cDNA libraries. The full amount of extracted RNA was used for cDNA synthesis, and the full amount of resulting cDNA was used for PCR amplification. The libraries were made side by side, with each library going through the same number of PCR cycles. Under the source paper's analysis protocol: With a requirement of at least two reads per UMI, MIGEC and MiXCR extracted about 52,000 +/- 9,100 unique UMI-labeled TRB cDNA molecules per library. On average, each library contained approximately 40,000 +/- 10,000 functional in-frame TRB CDR3 nucleotide clonotypes without stop codons. After each sample was downsampled to 5000 UMI-labeled TRB molecules, VDJtools was used to calculate diversity metrics such as normalized Shannon-Wiener and Chao1. VDJtools was used to calculate clonotype-size-weighted physicochemical properties of the central five CDR3 residues, namely interaction energy, strength, volume and Kidera factor 4. After the reads were reprocessed by TCRdb, one entry was made per CDR3 protein sequence, with no DNA. The V and J calls were not made by the authors but by TCRdb's processing. The sample table on file contains 45,000 to 60,000 distinct CDR3 sequences. The ten largest clonotypes hold less than 25% of the sample.

This record belongs to a study of CXCR3-negative and CXCR3-positive naive CD8 T cells (dated by TCRdb to 2018 to 2020). Study-wide context: About 150 million TRB reads were obtained in total, roughly 1.5 +/- 0.3 million reads per library. Naive subsets from about five donors and memory cells from 3 donors were included in the TRBV-TRBJ cluster analysis. Diversity and physicochemical repertoire analyses covered over 10 donors pooled from two independent experiments. Broad study findings and their caveats: Because surface CD5, which has been linked to self-reactivity in mice, was comparable between naive subsets, TCR interaction strength was also inferred from TRB CDR3 physicochemical properties. Similar TRBV-TRBJ usage was shown by naive CXCR3-negative and CXCR3-positive cells from the same donor, whereas distinct patterns were shown by memory cells. Repertoire diversity was comparably high in both naive subsets but much lower in memory CD8+ T cells. Freshly isolated PBMCs were used for most assays because CXCR3 expression partially decreased after cryopreservation.

CDR1 and CDR2 (SGHTA, FQGTGA) derive from the germline V gene. Spanning cysteine to phenylalanine, the CDR3 consists of 14 amino acids. No coding sequence is recorded. For every CD8+ T cell subset, some 310,000 cells were flow-sorted straight into RLT lysis buffer, and each subset was sorted in triplicate. Peripheral blood mononuclear cells were isolated from buffy coats by standard density gradient centrifugation. An RNeasy Mini Kit was used to extract total RNA from the sorted cells. The chain was built from TRBV7-3 and TRBJ2-1; TCRdb designates TRBD1, a call that cannot be tested without DNA. Sequencing was performed on memory CD8+ T cells from blood. Read against the paper, the sample's cell subset or site label means: conventional CD8+ memory T cells (TMEM), sorted as controls. This receptor was taken from a human donor in good health. Some clones in this sample may be carry-over from other donors' samples. CDR3 protein: CASSLIGLSNEQFF.